A selection of T cell receptor beta chains follows, all from one sample in a study of T cell responses to AZD1222 COVID-19 vaccine. This table comes from immunoSEQ multiplex PCR, and its TCRdb copy is limited to in-frame clones, with some not included. The sample has roughly 92,000 clones, 85% to 90% seen once; the top ten hold less than 5%. Sample: peripheral blood, taken 28 days after the second AZD1222 dose. The origin of the receptors is an adult who received the AZD1222 COVID-19 vaccine. The CDR3 runs from the conserved cysteine through the conserved F or W. The D gene is left open where the match is weak.

TRBV25-1	TRBD1	TRBJ1-4	TGTGCCAGCAGTGAATCCGGCAGGGGGTGGGAAAAACTGTTTTTT	CASSESGRGWEKLFF
TRBV7-3	-	TRBJ2-1	TGTGCCAGCAGCTTGGGCAGGGGCTATGAGCAGTTCTTC	CASSLGRGYEQFF
TRBV5-1	TRBD1	TRBJ2-2	TGCGCCAGCAGCTTACCCCCGGGACAGGGGTTAGCTAACACCGGGGAGCTGTTTTTT	CASSLPPGQGLANTGELFF
TRBV7-2	TRBD1	TRBJ1-5	TGTGCCAGCAGCCCTGGACAGGTGGGGAATCAGCCCCAGCATTTT	CASSPGQVGNQPQHF
TRBV11-2	-	TRBJ2-5	TGTGCCAGCAGCCCCCCGTCCTTTAGGGAGACCCAGTACTTC	CASSPPSFRETQYF
TRBV7-2	-	TRBJ2-1	TGTGCCAGCAGCTTAGAGGGTAGCGAGTACAATGAGCAGTTCTTC	CASSLEGSEYNEQFF
TRBV12-3/TRBV12-4	TRBD1	TRBJ2-3	TGTGCCAGCAGCAGGGACAGGGTAGATACGCAGTATTTT	CASSRDRVDTQYF
TRBV12-3/TRBV12-4	-	TRBJ1-4	TGTGCCAGCAGTTTCGCCCTTGAAAAACTGTTTTTT	CASSFALEKLFF
TRBV19	-	TRBJ1-1	TGTGCCAGTAGTAGGAACCGGGACGGGACGTACGCTTTCTTT	CASSRNRDGTYAFF
TRBV5-1	-	TRBJ1-2	TGCGCCAGCAGCTTGGACAGGGCCTATGGCTACACCTTC	CASSLDRAYGYTF
TRBV7-9	-	TRBJ1-2	TGTGCCAGCAGGTACGGACAAAGTTATGGCTACACCTTC	CASRYGQSYGYTF
TRBV5-6	-	TRBJ1-2	TGTGCCAGCAGCTTGTTAAGTGGCGCAGGGGACTATGGCTACACCTTC	CASSLLSGAGDYGYTF
TRBV2	TRBD1	TRBJ1-2	TGTGCCAGCACGAGCCAGGGGGCAGGTGGCTACACCTTC	CASTSQGAGGYTF
TRBV6-1	-	TRBJ1-1	TGTGCCAGCAGTGAAGCGAGAGGGACCCGGATCACTGAAGCTTTCTTT	CASSEARGTRITEAFF
TRBV6-5	TRBD2	TRBJ2-1	TGTGCCAGCAGTTACGTCCTAGCGGGGAGGAATGAGCAGTTCTTC	CASSYVLAGRNEQFF
TRBV18	-	TRBJ1-1	TGTGCCAGCTCACCAATGAGGGGCGGGAATGAAGCTTTCTTT	CASSPMRGGNEAFF
TRBV7-9	-	TRBJ2-2	TGTGCCAGCAGCTTAAATAATATGGCCGGGGAGCTGTTTTTT	CASSLNNMAGELFF
TRBV2	TRBD1	TRBJ1-2	TGTGCCAGCAACACAGGGGTTTTATATGGCTACACCTTC	CASNTGVLYGYTF
TRBV18	TRBD1	TRBJ1-1	TGTGCCAGCTCGCAAGGACAGGGTAGTTTGCACACTGAAGCTTTCTTT	CASSQGQGSLHTEAFF
TRBV7-2	-	TRBJ2-6	TGTGCCAGCAGCGTTTATGGGGCCAACGTCCTGACTTTC	CASSVYGANVLTF